The clone carrying this T cell receptor beta chain was observed a few times. The antigen is unknown. This CDR3 comprises 12 residues. Germline CDR1 and CDR2: SEHNR and FQNEAQ (reference sequence). V was trimmed by 11 bases and J by 4 bases, leaving 14 bases between them. These data are taken from a study of cytomegalovirus exposure and HLA in healthy donors. Overall study: Both the approximately 120 validation repertoires and the 550 to 750 first-cohort repertoires used the same platform, as reported by a later analysis.

The assay was immunoSEQ multiplex PCR, and TCRdb's table has in-frame clones only and misses some. The table records under 300,000 clones, approximately 86% of them present only once. Notes on the study in general: Specific recognition of CMV antigens was confirmed in vitro for a few chains (all CMV-associated). The study recorded about 160 TCR beta chains that were cytomegalovirus-associated.

J is TRBJ1-1 and V is TRBV7-9; a possible D gene is TRBD1 (5 bases). Input material: PBMCs. The sequence derives from a woman younger than 45 in good health and CMV-seropositive. The CDR3 spells CAGGLGSTEAFF. The CDR3, as DNA: TGTGCCGGGGGACTTGGCTCCACTGAAGCTTTCTTT. The full variable domain, its missing parts supplied by reference TRBV7-9 and TRBJ1-1, is DTGVSQNPRHKITKRGQNVTFRCDPISEHNRLYWYRQTLGQGPEFLTYFQNEAQLEKSRLLSDRFSAERPKGSFSTLEIQRTEQGDSAMYLCAGGLGSTEAFFGQGTRLTVV.